Below, 29 T cell receptor beta chains from the same sample are listed, as sequenced in a study of cytomegalovirus exposure and HLA in healthy donors. The PCR contained 60 Vbeta and 13 Jbeta primers. Libraries were prepared by immunoSEQ multiplex PCR; TCRdb keeps only in-frame clonotypes and omits some of them. The sample contains almost 65,000 clones, more than 60% of which appear only once. The specimen sequenced was PBMCs. The source of these receptors is a male donor in good health and CMV-seropositive.

This rearrangement joins TRBV4-3 to TRBJ2-7; TRBD1 matches 7 bases. Germline CDR1 LGHNA, CDR2 YSLEER. The CDR3 contains 12 residues. The junction had 2 bases not matched to a gene; V was cut back by 6 bases and J by 3 bases. The chain's CDR3 is CASSRDSYEQYF. CDR3 DNA: TGCGCCAGCAGTCGGGACAGCTACGAGCAGTACTTC.

The chain carries TRBV28 and TRBJ2-7, with a tentative D call TRBD1 (7 bases). CDR3 size: 14 residues. The V gene's germline CDR1 is MDHEN and CDR2 SYDVKM. Trimming removed 6 bases at V and 3 bases at J, with 15 bases between. The CDR3 DNA sequence: TGTGCCAGCAGCGCGGGACAGCCCCACTACGAGCAGTACTTC. Amino acids: CASSAGQPHYEQYF.

The chain couples TRBV11-3 to TRBJ2-3, with D tentatively TRBD1 (6 bases). Germline assignment: CDR1 SGHNT and CDR2 YENEEA. V was cut by 4 bases and J by 2 bases, with 16 bases left in between. This CDR3 comprises 16 residues. DNA of the CDR3: TGTGCCAGCAGCTCCACGGTGGGGGCGCACACAGATACGCAGTATTTT. Amino acid sequence: CASSSTVGAHTDTQYF.

The genes are TRBV27 and TRBJ2-7; a weak D match, TRBD1 (6 bases). The V end lost 6 bases, the J end lost 4 bases, and 16 bases lay between the germline ends. Per the germline V gene, CDR1 is MNHEY and CDR2 is SMNVEV (reference sequence). The CDR3 is 14 amino acids. The CDR3 reads CASSPTTGPYEQYF. Here the CDR3 DNA reads TGTGCCAGCAGCCCGACGACAGGTCCATACGAGCAGTACTTC.

V usage is TRBV30 and J usage is TRBJ2-7, with 7 bases identical to TRBD2. This CDR3 has 16 residues. Germline trimming cut 0 bases from V and 1 base from J; bases unmatched to any gene: 9. Germline CDR1 and CDR2: GTSNPN and SVGIG (reference sequence). The CDR3 sequence: CAWSVLRGKSSYEQYF. The CDR3 DNA reads TGTGCCTGGAGTGTCTTGCGGGGGAAGTCGTCCTACGAGCAGTACTTC.

V and J are TRBV7-9 and TRBJ2-7; a possible D gene is TRBD1 (5 bases). The length of the CDR3 is 13 residues. The V and J ends lost 6 bases and 4 bases respectively, with 13 bases between them. Germline values: CDR1 SEHNR, CDR2 FQNEAQ (reference sequence). CDR3 in amino acids: CASRAGQGYEQYF. CDR3 sequence (DNA): TGTGCCAGCAGGGCAGGGCAAGGATACGAGCAGTACTTC.

This sequence joins TRBV7-2 and TRBJ1-1, with D perhaps matching TRBD1 (6 bases). V was clipped by 3 bases and J by 4 bases, with 12 bases between them. CDR1 is SGHTA and CDR2 is FQGNSA in the germline V gene. The CDR3 has 14 amino acids. The CDR3: CASSFKGGGTEAFF. The DNA for the CDR3 is TGTGCCAGCAGCTTTAAGGGGGGGGGCACTGAAGCTTTCTTT.

The rearrangement uses TRBV4-1 and TRBJ2-7, with TRBD1 identical over 11 bases. CDR1 and CDR2 (germline): MGHRA, YSYEKL. CDR3 length: 16 residues. V trimming: 2 bases; J trimming: 5 bases; junction bases outside the gene matches: 8. This chain's CDR3 is CASSQLIGQGAHEQYF. The CDR3 nucleotides are TGCGCCAGCAGCCAACTCATCGGACAGGGGGCCCACGAGCAGTACTTC.

This chain uses TRBV2 with TRBJ2-7, with D unresolved. This CDR3 contains 11 residues. CDR1 and CDR2 from the germline V gene are SNHLY and FYNNEI. The V end was cut by 8 bases, the J end by 2 bases, with 7 bases between. The DNA for the CDR3 is TGTGCCAGCTACAGAGCCTACGAGCAGTACTTC. Translating gives CASYRAYEQYF.

The CDR3 bases are TGTGCCAGCAGCTTGGCTCAGACCAAGGGGGGCTACACCTTC. Its translation is CASSLAQTKGGYTF. The rearrangement links TRBV5-6 to TRBJ1-2, with D tentatively TRBD1 (5 bases). V lost 0 bases to trimming and J lost 8 bases, with 14 bases between them. CDR3 size: 14 residues. From germline, CDR1 is SGHDT and CDR2 YYEEEE.

The rearrangement joins TRBV6-6 to TRBJ1-2; possibly TRBD1 for D (6 bases). The length of the CDR3 is 11 residues. CDR1 is MNHNY and CDR2 is SVGAGI in the germline V gene (reference sequence). Between the trimmed V and J ends, which lost 6 bases and 14 bases, there was a span of 16 bases. The CDR3 nucleotides read TGTGCCAGCAGCGTACTCGACAGGTATACCTTC. This translates into CASSVLDRYTF.

This clone occurred a few times. V usage is TRBV6-5 and J usage is TRBJ1-2; 7 positions match TRBD1. V shed 1 base, J shed 3 bases, and the junction held 5 bases outside the gene matches. Germline CDR1 and CDR2: MNHEY and SVGAGI. The CDR3 spans 15 residues. The CDR3 is CASSYFPGTDYGYTF. The CDR3, as DNA: TGTGCCAGCAGTTACTTCCCGGGGACAGACTATGGCTACACCTTC.

The chain combines TRBV7-9 with TRBJ2-2; 10 bases are shared with TRBD2. This CDR3 is built from 15 residues. Germline V gives CDR1 SEHNR, CDR2 FQNEAQ (reference sequence). Trimming cost V 5 bases and J 9 bases; bases outside gene matches: 9. The CDR3 coding sequence is TGTGCCAGCAGCCCGCGTGGAGCGGGGGGGCGGGAGCTGTTTTTT. Residues: CASSPRGAGGRELFF.

The rearrangement joins TRBV10-3 to TRBJ2-1, with a tentative D call TRBD2 (5 bases). The CDR3 runs to 15 residues. From germline, CDR1 is ENHRY and CDR2 SYGVKD. Trimming pared 3 bases from V and 0 bases from J, leaving 9 bases between. The CDR3, as DNA: TGTGCCATCAGTGATGGACTGAGCTCCTACAATGAGCAGTTCTTC. This codes for CAISDGLSSYNEQFF.

The chain is built from TRBV30 and TRBJ1-4; D is unclear. The CDR3 has 15 amino acids. Germline loops: CDR1 GTSNPN, CDR2 SVGIG (reference sequence). The germline V and J ends were trimmed by 0 bases and 4 bases, with 12 bases remaining between them. The CDR3 is CAWSVPTSGNEKLFF. CDR3 in DNA: TGTGCCTGGAGTGTACCGACTAGCGGTAATGAAAAACTGTTTTTT.

The V gene is TRBV4-2, the J gene TRBJ2-7; D perhaps matches TRBD2 (5 bases). Trimming stripped 0 bases from V and 6 bases from J, with 15 bases between. Germline V gives CDR1 LGHNA, CDR2 YNFKEQ. The CDR3 spans 15 residues. CDR3 sequence reads: CASSQDLDLAGEQYF. CDR3 sequence (DNA): TGTGCCAGCAGCCAAGATCTTGATCTGGCGGGCGAGCAGTACTTC.

V is TRBV2 and J is TRBJ1-2; D might be TRBD1 (6 bases). Germline V gene sequence: CDR1 SNHLY, CDR2 FYNNEI. The V gene lost 6 bases and the J gene lost 9 bases, with 8 bases spanning the gap. There are 10 residues in the CDR3. CDR3 in amino acids: CASSTGSYTF. The CDR3 nucleotides are TGTGCCAGCAGCACAGGGAGCTACACCTTC.

The CDR3 is CASSSGMAARGEKLFF. DNA for the CDR3: TGTGCCAGCAGCTCTGGCATGGCAGCTCGGGGAGAAAAACTGTTTTTT. This chain links TRBV5-5 with TRBJ1-4; the D is unclear. Per germline, CDR1 SGHKS and CDR2 YYEKEE (reference sequence). The V end was cut by 3 bases, the J end by 8 bases, with 20 bases between. The CDR3 runs to 16 residues.

The rearrangement uses TRBV5-1 and TRBJ2-7, with 7 positions matching TRBD1. Per the germline V gene, CDR1 is SGHRS and CDR2 is YFSETQ. The CDR3 loop spans 15 amino acids. J lost 0 bases, V lost 4 bases, and 7 bases had no gene match. The CDR3 DNA is TGCGCCAGCAGCCCTAGACAGGGAACCTCCTACGAGCAGTACTTC. This encodes CASSPRQGTSYEQYF.

The sample holds one count of this clone. The J gene is TRBJ1-2, the V gene TRBV27; perhaps TRBD1 as D (5 bases). With 5 bases removed from V and 6 bases from J, the gap between germline ends came to 16 bases. Per the germline V gene, CDR1 is MNHEY and CDR2 is SMNVEV (reference sequence). The length of the CDR3 is 14 residues. CDR3 region: CASSPRDWVHGYTF. CDR3 coding DNA: TGTGCCAGCAGTCCACGGGACTGGGTCCATGGCTACACCTTC.

The chain is built from TRBV9 and TRBJ1-6; 11 bases agree with TRBD1. CDR3 length: 18 amino acids. Germline V gene lookup returns CDR1 SGDLS and CDR2 YYNGEE. J gave up 0 bases and V 5 bases, and 7 bases lay outside the gene matches. The CDR3 DNA is TGTGCCAGCAGAGGGGACAGGGGGATTGGCTCCTATAATTCACCCCTCCACTTT. It yields the protein CASRGDRGIGSYNSPLHF.

V and J are TRBV27 and TRBJ1-6; perhaps TRBD1 as D (5 bases). In germline, CDR1 is MNHEY, CDR2 SMNVEV (reference sequence). The CDR3 length is 17 residues. V was cut by 5 bases and J by 7 bases, with 21 bases left in between. Here the CDR3 DNA reads TGTGCCAGCAGTACCCCCTTCAGGGTTTCACGGAATTCACCCCTCCACTTT. Amino acids: CASSTPFRVSRNSPLHF.

The CDR3 bases are TGCAGCGTTCTGGGAGTAGGGGGCACTGAAGCTTTCTTT. Translation gives CSVLGVGGTEAFF. This sequence joins TRBV29-1 and TRBJ1-1, with D tentatively TRBD1 (6 bases). Germline values: CDR1 SQVTM, CDR2 ANQGSEA. The CDR3 length is 13 residues. Trimming removed 5 bases at V and 4 bases at J, with 14 bases between.

The rearrangement uses TRBV5-1 and TRBJ2-7, with TRBD2 matching 7 bases. Trimming took 3 bases from V and 5 from J; bases not matched to a gene: 8. The CDR3 contains 14 residues. Germline V CDR1 and CDR2: SGHRS, YFSETQ. The chain's CDR3 is CASSSVLAMDEQYF. Written as DNA, the CDR3 is TGCGCCAGCAGCTCGGTACTAGCGATGGACGAGCAGTACTTC.

The J gene is TRBJ2-3, the V gene TRBV5-8; the match to TRBD2 covers 13 bases. After removal of 3 bases from V and 0 bases from J, the junction contained 13 bases not matched to a gene. Germline-derived CDR1 and CDR2 are SGHTS and YDEGEE. This CDR3 has 20 amino acids. Here the CDR3 reads CASSSLGLAGELPSTDTQYF. For the CDR3, the DNA is TGTGCCAGCAGCTCCCTAGGACTAGCGGGGGAACTTCCTAGCACAGATACGCAGTATTTT.

The chain employs TRBV6-1 and TRBJ2-1, with 8 bases aligning to TRBD2. After removal of 1 base from V and 4 bases from J, the junction contained 6 bases not matched to a gene. The germline gives CDR1 MNHNS, CDR2 SASEGT. This CDR3 region has 16 residues. Written as DNA, the CDR3 is TGTGCCAGCAGTGAAGGTGCGACTAGCGTGTACAATGAGCAGTTCTTC. This encodes CASSEGATSVYNEQFF.

J is TRBJ2-6 and V is TRBV4-2; 7 positions match TRBD2. Germline V gives CDR1 LGHNA, CDR2 YNFKEQ. Trimming cost V 0 bases and J 2 bases; bases outside gene matches: 4. This CDR3 has 17 amino acids. The DNA of the CDR3 is TGTGCCAGCAGCCAAGATCGCGGGGGTACTGGGGCCAACGTCCTGACTTTC. This sequence encodes CASSQDRGGTGANVLTF.

The genes are TRBV7-9 and TRBJ2-2; 11 bases map to TRBD2. The length of the CDR3 is 17 residues. Germline CDR1 is SEHNR and CDR2 is FQNEAQ (reference sequence). The J segment lost 1 base and the V segment lost 5 bases, leaving 6 bases of the junction unmatched. The CDR3 DNA is TGTGCCAGCAGCCCTCGACTAGCGGGGATGAACACCGGGGAGCTGTTTTTT. It yields the protein CASSPRLAGMNTGELFF.

This clone was counted a few times. V usage is TRBV2 and J usage is TRBJ1-5; D remains ambiguous. Germline lookup yields CDR1 SNHLY and CDR2 FYNNEI. This CDR3 contains 15 residues. With 3 bases removed from V and 3 bases from J, the gap between germline ends came to 12 bases. CDR3 amino acids: CASSEFLSYNQPQHF. For the CDR3, the DNA is TGTGCCAGCAGTGAGTTCTTGAGTTACAATCAGCCCCAGCATTTT.